This T cell receptor beta chain was sequenced in a study of blood T cell repertoires in COVID-19. The overall study: Samples of COVID-19 (acute and convalescent) were obtained from the United States, Italy and Spain. From T cells, B-cell-depleted T cells, or PBMCs came the material, which was cDNA or gDNA.

Trimming left V 5 bases short and J 0 bases short, with 7 bases between. Germline CDR1 is MGHDK and CDR2 is SYGVNS. CDR3 length: 13 amino acids. Original methodology: Scientists estimated how many nucleated cells there were by amplifying reference gene primers. Profiled with immunoSEQ multiplex PCR; TCRdb holds only in-frame clones, not every one. V, J and clone size reflect that table, while D and trimming were determined from the DNA. The profile shows about 240,000 clones, approximately 82% of them singletons. This sequence joins TRBV25-1 and TRBJ1-1; unclear D gene. This receptor was taken from a woman between 18 and 29 years old with acute or convalescent COVID-19. What was sequenced was peripheral blood. Here the CDR3 DNA reads TGTGCCAGCAGTCCTAGTATGAACACTGAAGCTTTCTTT. Amino acids: CASSPSMNTEAFF.